The rows below give T cell receptor beta chains drawn from one sample of a study of blood T cells in healthy people across ages. TCRdb reanalysed the 5' RACE reads using MiXCR and keeps one entry per CDR3 protein. The sample yields about 1.5 million distinct CDR3 sequences, approximately 43% seen once. Sequenced material: blood. Source of these receptors: a woman aged 18 to 35 in good health. The CDR3 runs from the conserved cysteine through the conserved F or W. The D gene is left open where the match is weak. Size is stated for part of the rows, as once, few or many counts, or as a class when the clone is expanded.

>TRBD1|TRBJ2-7|.|TRBV6-2/TRBV6-3
CASSHRDRRSYEQYF
TGTGCCAGCAGCCACCGGGACAGGAGATCCTACGAGCAGTACTTC
>.|TRBJ2-7|few|TRBV7-2
CASSPPALGFFEQYF
TGTGCCAGCAGCCCCCCTGCCCTAGGTTTCTTCGAGCAGTACTTC
>TRBD2|TRBJ2-5|.|TRBV20-1
CSAGLAGVRETQYF
TGCAGTGCAGGACTAGCGGGGGTACGAGAGACCCAGTACTTC
>TRBD2|TRBJ2-7|few|TRBV6-1
CASTRAGTSSSYEQYF
TGTGCCAGCACCCGGGCCGGGACTAGCAGCTCCTACGAGCAGTACTTC
>TRBD2|TRBJ2-7|once|TRBV20-1
CSARDQKGTSGRGRYF
TGCAGTGCTAGAGATCAAAAGGGGACTAGCGGGAGGGGGAGGTACTTC
>TRBD2|TRBJ2-1|.|TRBV2
CASTFSGYNEQFF
TGTGCCAGCACCTTTAGCGGGTACAATGAGCAGTTCTTC
>TRBD1|TRBJ2-1|.|TRBV29-1
CSVGLGGPINEQFF
TGCAGCGTTGGGTTAGGGGGCCCTATCAATGAGCAGTTCTTC
>.|TRBJ2-5|.|TRBV10-3
CAISESDVVAGIDEQYF
TGTGCCATCAGTGAGTCTGATGTTGTTGCGGGTATCGATGAGCAGTACTTC
>TRBD1|TRBJ2-5|.|TRBV12-3/TRBV12-4
CASSLSRTGEETQYF
TGTGCCAGCAGTTTAAGCAGGACAGGGGAAGAGACCCAGTACTTC
>.|TRBJ2-5|once|TRBV6-2/TRBV6-3
CASSYSGSLETQYF
TGTGCCAGCAGTTACTCCGGCAGCTTAGAGACCCAGTACTTC
>TRBD1|TRBJ1-1|.|TRBV27
CASSFRDRGLNTEAFF
TGTGCCAGCAGTTTCCGGGACAGGGGGCTGAACACTGAAGCTTTCTTT
>TRBD2|TRBJ2-3|few|TRBV4-3
CASSQGTLNSGRTDTQYF
TGCGCCAGCAGCCAAGGGACATTGAACAGCGGGAGGACAGATACGCAGTATTTT
>TRBD1|TRBJ1-6|few|TRBV5-1
CASSLVRTGHRNSPLHF
TGCGCCAGCAGCTTGGTACGGACAGGGCATCGAAATTCACCCCTCCACTTT
>TRBD2|TRBJ2-3|.|TRBV24-1
CATSDPRDYTDTQYF
TGTGCCACCAGTGACCCACGGGACTACACAGATACGCAGTATTTT
>TRBD1|TRBJ1-5|.|TRBV7-8
CASSAGTGGDQPQHF
TGTGCCAGCAGCGCGGGGACAGGGGGCGATCAGCCCCAGCATTTT
>.|TRBJ1-2|.|TRBV7-2
CASSLAGLSAGYTF
TGTGCCAGCAGCTTAGCGGGACTATCGGCGGGCTACACCTTC
>.|TRBJ2-5|few|TRBV11-1
CASSLDTRKETQYF
TGTGCCAGCAGCTTAGATACCAGAAAAGAGACCCAGTACTTC
>TRBD2|TRBJ2-2|few|TRBV20-1
CSAWRAGGRVGGELFF
TGCAGCGCCTGGCGAGCGGGAGGTCGGGTAGGCGGGGAGCTGTTTTTT
>TRBD1|TRBJ1-4|.|TRBV12-5
CASGADRGAEKLFF
TGTGCTAGTGGGGCGGACAGGGGGGCAGAAAAACTGTTTTTT
>.|TRBJ2-1|few|TRBV27
CASSLTGSHEQFF
TGTGCCAGCAGTTTGACAGGATCTCATGAGCAGTTCTTC
>.|TRBJ2-7|few|TRBV30
CAWSARKAASTYEQYF
TGTGCCTGGAGTGCACGGAAGGCAGCCTCTACCTACGAGCAGTACTTC
>TRBD1|TRBJ2-7|.|TRBV7-9
CASSHDRDEQYF
TGTGCCAGCAGCCACGACAGGGACGAGCAGTACTTC
>.|TRBJ1-1|.|TRBV29-1
CSVEEENTEAFF
TGCAGCGTTGAGGAGGAGAACACTGAAGCTTTCTTT
>TRBD1|TRBJ2-3|few|TRBV20-1
CSARGTGSSTDTQYF
TGCAGTGCTAGGGGGACAGGCTCTAGCACAGATACGCAGTATTTT
>TRBD2|TRBJ2-7|.|TRBV28
CASSLGGLAGGYEQYF
TGTGCCAGCAGTTTAGGCGGACTAGCGGGAGGATACGAGCAGTACTTC
>.|TRBJ1-2|.|TRBV6-5
CASRLQGEGYGYTF
TGTGCCAGCAGGCTACAGGGCGAAGGATATGGCTACACCTTC
>TRBD1|TRBJ2-1|.|TRBV7-2
CASSPSFGTGYNEQFF
TGTGCCAGCAGCCCTTCTTTCGGGACAGGGTACAATGAGCAGTTCTTC
>TRBD1|TRBJ1-5|.|TRBV20-1
CSALTGGNQPQHF
TGCAGCGCCCTGACAGGGGGAAATCAGCCCCAGCATTTT
>TRBD1|TRBJ2-1|few|TRBV27
CASSLYGTGYNEQFF
TGTGCCAGCAGTTTATACGGGACAGGGTACAATGAGCAGTTCTTC
>.|TRBJ2-5|.|TRBV18
CASSPRPGQETQYF
TGTGCCAGCTCACCACGGCCAGGCCAAGAGACCCAGTACTTC
>.|TRBJ2-7|.|TRBV20-1
CSATSGLFNEQYF
TGCAGTGCTACAAGCGGGCTTTTTAATGAGCAGTACTTC
>TRBD1|TRBJ2-7|many|TRBV5-1
CASSLRDRSYEQYF
TGTGCCAGCAGTCTCCGGGACAGATCCTACGAGCAGTACTTC
>.|TRBJ2-3|.|TRBV29-1
CSVVLGDTDTQYF
TGCAGCGTTGTTTTGGGGGACACAGATACGCAGTATTTT
>TRBD1|TRBJ1-2|.|TRBV4-2
CASSQRQGSLGGYTF
TGTGCCAGCAGCCAAAGACAGGGGAGCCTAGGCGGCTACACCTTC
>.|TRBJ2-1|.|TRBV19
CASSIASTGYNEQFF
TGTGCCAGTAGTATCGCCAGCACGGGCTACAATGAGCAGTTCTTC
>TRBD1|TRBJ2-5|.|TRBV29-1
CSVEDLLDRDDDFAKETQYF
TGCAGCGTTGAAGATCTTCTAGACAGGGACGATGACTTTGCGAAAGAGACCCAGTACTTC
>.|TRBJ2-1|once|TRBV7-2
CASSLKDGPYNEQFF
TGTGCCAGCAGCTTAAAGGACGGACCCTACAATGAGCAGTTCTTC
>.|TRBJ2-1|.|TRBV7-9
CASRPTGQGGNEQFF
TGTGCCAGCAGACCAACCGGACAGGGAGGGAATGAGCAGTTCTTC
>TRBD2|TRBJ2-7|.|TRBV12-3/TRBV12-4
CASSFARSGDEQYF
TGTGCCAGCAGTTTTGCCAGAAGCGGGGATGAGCAGTACTTC
>.|TRBJ1-2|.|TRBV6-2/TRBV6-3
CASSPIGANYGYTF
TGTGCCAGCAGCCCTATCGGAGCTAACTATGGCTACACCTTC
>.|TRBJ2-1|once|TRBV5-6
CASSMLSYNEQFF
TGTGCCAGCAGCATGCTTTCTTACAATGAGCAGTTCTTC
>.|TRBJ1-1|few|TRBV20-1
CSDAGDPIFMNTEAFF
TGCAGTGACGCAGGGGACCCTATCTTCATGAACACTGAAGCTTTCTTT
>.|TRBJ2-5|.|TRBV29-1
CSVQTSWQRDQYF
TGCAGCGTGCAAACTAGCTGGCAAAGGGACCAGTACTTC
>TRBD1|TRBJ2-4|.|TRBV27
CASARDRENIQYF
TGTGCCAGCGCCCGGGACAGGGAAAACATTCAGTACTTC
>TRBD1|TRBJ2-3|.|TRBV4-1
CASNDLLRTGSSTDTQYF
TGCGCCAGCAACGACCTACTTAGGACAGGTTCATCCACAGATACGCAGTATTTT
>TRBD2|TRBJ2-1|few|TRBV12-3/TRBV12-4
CASSSPPAGGSSYNEQFF
TGTGCCAGCAGTTCCCCCCCCGCGGGGGGGAGCTCCTACAATGAGCAGTTCTTC
>.|TRBJ2-7|.|TRBV4-1
CASQNPQTEQYF
TGCGCCAGCCAAAACCCCCAAACGGAGCAGTACTTC
>.|TRBJ1-1|few|TRBV7-3
CASSVTGGNTEAFF
TGTGCCAGCAGCGTGACAGGTGGGAACACTGAAGCTTTCTTT
>.|TRBJ1-4|.|TRBV5-1
CASSFEGEKLFF
TGCGCCAGCAGTTTCGAGGGGGAAAAACTGTTTTTT
>.|TRBJ2-3|few|TRBV14
CASSLPGRRAADTQYF
TGTGCCAGCAGCCTCCCGGGACGCAGAGCGGCAGATACGCAGTATTTT
>.|TRBJ2-7|.|TRBV28
CASKETGGIYEQYF
TGTGCCAGCAAAGAGACAGGAGGTATATACGAGCAGTACTTC
>.|TRBJ2-1|.|TRBV6-2/TRBV6-3
CASSYNVLSYEQFF
TGTGCCAGCAGTTACAATGTCTTGAGCTATGAGCAGTTCTTC
>.|TRBJ1-4|.|TRBV6-2/TRBV6-3
CASSALGTTNEKLFF
TGTGCCAGCAGTGCCCTCGGGACGACGAATGAAAAACTGTTTTTT
>.|TRBJ2-3|.|TRBV20-1
CSAKAGAPGADTQYF
TGCAGTGCCAAAGCCGGGGCCCCGGGGGCAGATACGCAGTATTTT
>.|TRBJ1-6|few|TRBV27
CASSLPSSYNSPLHF
TGTGCCAGCAGTCTCCCGAGCTCCTATAATTCACCCCTCCACTTT
>.|TRBJ2-1|few|TRBV2
CASSPPTLKGQYNEQFF
TGTGCCAGCAGCCCCCCGACTCTCAAAGGCCAGTACAATGAGCAGTTCTTC
>.|TRBJ1-5|.|TRBV28
CASSQNRQEGNQPQHF
TGTGCCAGCAGTCAAAACCGACAGGAGGGGAATCAGCCCCAGCATTTT
>.|TRBJ2-1|.|TRBV20-1
CSARVGSYVDEQFF
TGCAGTGCTAGAGTCGGTAGTTACGTTGATGAGCAGTTCTTC
>.|TRBJ1-4|.|TRBV18
CASSRQNNEKLFF
TGTGCCAGCTCACGGCAGAATAATGAAAAACTGTTTTTT